The text below deals with one T cell receptor beta chain. No antigen is known for it. This specimen comes from a study of identifying expanded T cells in peripheral blood. No infections or other immune events were documented during collection. General study findings and limits: Technical replicates showed around 1.2 changed clones; two weeks roughly 16; four weeks 19. Roughly two-week clone count variance significantly increased as total template count grew.

Germline assignment: CDR1 SGHVS and CDR2 FQNEAQ. The V and J ends lost 1 base and 10 bases, in that order; junction bases with no gene match: 10. The CDR3 consists of 16 residues. Assay: immunoSEQ multiplex PCR; the TCRdb copy retains only in-frame clones and omits some. The table shows around 81,000 clones, with 80% to 90% occurring only once. The clonotype originates from a person aged 18-70 years in good health. This chain connects TRBV7-8 to TRBJ2-1, with 10 nucleotides matching TRBD2. The sequenced sample was blood. The CDR3 loop reads CASSLVRVLAGSEQFF. The CDR3 region has the DNA TGTGCCAGCAGCTTAGTAAGAGTACTAGCGGGGTCCGAGCAGTTCTTC.